The 2 T cell receptor beta chains listed next were all sequenced from one sample in a study of blood T cell repertoires in COVID-19. The table came from immunoSEQ multiplex PCR; TCRdb's copy has only in-frame clones and leaves some out. The sample shows about 260,000 clones, more than 85% of them seen only once. Sequences were obtained from peripheral blood. The origin of the receptors is a man aged 18 to 30 with active or convalescent COVID-19.

The chain uses TRBV5-4 and TRBJ2-5, with D possibly TRBD2 on 6 matching bases. CDR3 size: 15 residues. CDR1 is SGHNT and CDR2 is YYREEE in the germline V gene (reference sequence). Trimming shortened V by 6 bases and J by 7 bases, and 22 bases separated the two germline ends. CDR3 nucleotide sequence: TGTGCCAGCACCACCGGGGGTAGACTTAGAGGGACCCAGTACTTC. Amino acids: CASTTGGRLRGTQYF.

V gene TRBV29-1 combines with J gene TRBJ2-5, with 7 nucleotides matching TRBD1. V was pared by 6 bases and J by 5 bases, with 6 bases of the junction left unmatched. The germline gives CDR1 SQVTM, CDR2 ANQGSEA. This CDR3 region has 12 residues. This chain's CDR3 is CSVTGFGETQYF. The CDR3 DNA is TGCAGCGTGACAGGGTTCGGGGAGACCCAGTACTTC.